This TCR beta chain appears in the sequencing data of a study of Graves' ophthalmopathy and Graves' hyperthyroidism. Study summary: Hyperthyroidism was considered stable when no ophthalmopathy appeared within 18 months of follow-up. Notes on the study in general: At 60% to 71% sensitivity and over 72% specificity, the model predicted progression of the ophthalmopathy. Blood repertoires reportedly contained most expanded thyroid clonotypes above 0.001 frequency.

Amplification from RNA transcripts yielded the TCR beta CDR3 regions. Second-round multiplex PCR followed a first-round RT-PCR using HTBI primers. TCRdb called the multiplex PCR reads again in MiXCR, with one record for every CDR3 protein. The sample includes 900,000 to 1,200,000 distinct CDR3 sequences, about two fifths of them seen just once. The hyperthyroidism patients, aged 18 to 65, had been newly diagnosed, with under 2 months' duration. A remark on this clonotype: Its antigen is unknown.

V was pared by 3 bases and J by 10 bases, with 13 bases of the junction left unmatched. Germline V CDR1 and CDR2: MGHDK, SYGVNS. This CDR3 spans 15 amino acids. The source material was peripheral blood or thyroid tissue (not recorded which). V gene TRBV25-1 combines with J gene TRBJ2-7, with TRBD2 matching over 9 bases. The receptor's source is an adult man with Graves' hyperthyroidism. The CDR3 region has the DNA TGTGCCAGCAGTGAGTTAGCGGGGGCACAAGGCGAACAGTACTTC. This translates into CASSELAGAQGEQYF.